These 11 T cell receptor beta chains originate from one sample sequenced in a study of T cells after yellow fever vaccination. TCRdb re-called the 5' RACE reads through MiXCR, storing one row per CDR3 protein. This table holds some 200,000 distinct CDR3 sequences, approximately 11% found once. Sequences were derived from CD8+ T cells sorted from PBMCs, sampled 15 days after the yellow fever booster vaccination. Source of these receptors: a man aged 18 to 29 who received the YFV17D yellow fever vaccine.

This clonotype was recorded many times. The rearrangement joins TRBV5-1 to TRBJ2-3; 12 positions match TRBD1. Germline V gene sequence: CDR1 SGHRS, CDR2 YFSETQ. The CDR3 runs to 14 residues. J lost 6 bases, V lost 5 bases, and 4 bases had no gene match. The DNA of the CDR3 is TGCGCCAGCAGAGGGACAGGGGGCGTGGATACGCAGTATTTT. Translated, it gives CASRGTGGVDTQYF.

The chain combines TRBV2 with TRBJ1-1; tentatively, D is TRBD1 (5 bases). The germline gives CDR1 SNHLY, CDR2 FYNNEI. The V end lost 11 bases, the J end lost 0 bases, and 19 bases lay between the germline ends. The CDR3 is made up of 15 amino acids. The CDR3 is CARWDYRQMNTEAFF. Here the CDR3 DNA reads TGTGCCCGGTGGGATTACAGGCAGATGAACACTGAAGCTTTCTTT.

J is TRBJ2-6 and V is TRBV18, with D perhaps matching TRBD1 or TRBD2 (6 bases each). V lost 4 bases, J lost 0 bases, and 10 bases lay in between. The CDR3 contains 16 residues. Germline CDR1 reads KGHSH; CDR2 reads LQKENI. The CDR3 DNA is TGTGCCAGCTCACAAGGGGGGACCTCTGGGGCCAACGTCCTGACTTTC. Protein sequence: CASSQGGTSGANVLTF. The full variable domain, with the rest looked up from reference TRBV18 and TRBJ2-6, is NAGVMQNPRHLVRRRGQEARLRCSPMKGHSHVYWYRQLPEEGLKFMVYLQKENIIDESGMPKERFSAEFPKEGPSILRIQQVVRGDSAAYFCASSQGGTSGANVLTFGAGSRLTVL.

This chain connects TRBV4-1 to TRBJ1-2; a possible D gene is TRBD1 (5 bases). The V end lost 2 bases, the J end lost 6 bases, and 13 bases lay between the germline ends. Germline V gene lookup returns CDR1 MGHRA and CDR2 YSYEKL. The CDR3 runs 14 residues. For the CDR3, the DNA is TGCGCCAGCAGCCAACAATGGGGGGGTGATGGCTACACCTTC. This sequence encodes CASSQQWGGDGYTF.

The J gene is TRBJ2-3, the V gene TRBV7-2; 10 nucleotides align to TRBD2. Trimming removed 3 bases from V and 7 bases from J; junction bases left unmatched: 7. Germline V gene lookup returns CDR1 SGHTA and CDR2 FQGNSA. The CDR3 loop spans 15 amino acids. CDR3 protein: CASSFTSGAKYTQYF. The DNA for the CDR3 is TGTGCCAGCAGCTTTACTAGCGGGGCAAAATATACGCAGTATTTT.

The chain is built from TRBV10-2 and TRBJ1-1, with D maybe TRBD1 (5 bases). This CDR3 spans 15 amino acids. Germline CDR1 and CDR2: WSHSY and SAAADI. The V end was cut by 8 bases, the J end by 3 bases, with 19 bases between. The CDR3 reads CASLQGGVEDTEAFF. The CDR3, as DNA: TGCGCCAGCCTTCAGGGCGGGGTCGAGGACACTGAAGCTTTCTTT.

The chain uses TRBV6-5 and TRBJ1-3; D is possibly TRBD1 (5 bases). The CDR3 is 16 amino acids. The germline V gene encodes CDR1 MNHEY and CDR2 SVGAGI. Trimming took off 0 bases at V and 1 base at J, with 10 bases between the two ends. Here the CDR3 reads CASSYSAGSSGNTIYF. CDR3 coding DNA: TGTGCCAGCAGTTACTCCGCAGGGTCTTCTGGAAACACCATATATTTT.

In this sample, this clonotype turned up many times. This chain connects TRBV5-8 to TRBJ2-1; 7 bases match TRBD2. CDR3 length equals 11 residues. V dropped 4 bases and J dropped 9; count of bases not matched to a gene: 1. Per germline, CDR1 SGHTS and CDR2 YDEGEE. The CDR3 DNA reads TGTGCCAGCAGCACGGGGGGTGAGCAGTTCTTC. As protein: CASSTGGEQFF.

This clonotype was found a few times. The chain joins TRBV4-3 to TRBJ1-2; no definite D call. V lost 1 base to trimming and J lost 2 bases, with 5 bases between them. The CDR3 has 13 amino acids. Germline assignment: CDR1 LGHNA and CDR2 YSLEER. The CDR3 bases are TGCGCCAGCAGCCAAGGGCAGAACTATGGCTACACCTTC. It specifies CASSQGQNYGYTF.

This clonotype appeared a few times. The V and J genes are TRBV4-1 and TRBJ1-6; maybe TRBD1 (5 bases). Germline lookup yields CDR1 MGHRA and CDR2 YSYEKL. The CDR3 runs to 15 residues. V was pared by 3 bases and J by 5 bases, with 11 bases between. In DNA, the CDR3 is TGCGCCAGCAGCCATGGGACGGCCGATAATTCACCCCTCCACTTT. Protein sequence: CASSHGTADNSPLHF.

The chain joins TRBV5-1 to TRBJ1-1, with D maybe TRBD1 (6 bases). Per germline, CDR1 SGHRS and CDR2 YFSETQ. The CDR3 is 14 amino acids. V lost 4 bases and J lost 1, with 11 bases in between. The CDR3 loop is CASSPLQGNTEAFF. In nucleotides, the CDR3 is TGCGCCAGCAGCCCTTTACAGGGGAACACTGAAGCTTTCTTT.